These 31 T cell receptor beta chains came from one sample sequenced in a study of molecular identifiers for immune sequencing clone quantification. TCRdb passed the PCR reads through MiXCR, listing each CDR3 protein once. The sample gives about 70,000 distinct CDR3 sequences, 15% to 20% of which show up once; about 1.5% is in the top ten. Sequenced input: naive CD8+ T cells from blood, with Jurkat cell RNA spiked in. The subset here: FACS-sorted CD8+CD4-CCR7+CD45RA+ naive T cells. All receptors come from a human donor in good health. Some libraries in this study had Jurkat cell RNA spiked in.

In this sample, this clonotype turned up many times. The chain employs TRBV24-1 and TRBJ2-3; D is unclear. The CDR3 is made up of 16 amino acids. The germline V gene has CDR1 KGHDR and CDR2 SFDVKD. Deletions cut 7 bases from V and 0 bases from J, with 16 bases between. This CDR3 is CATSDPWAPSTDTQYF. The CDR3 bases are TGTGCCACCAGCGACCCATGGGCCCCTAGCACAGATACGCAGTATTTT.

This clonotype was seen ten or more times. The rearrangement links TRBV29-1 to TRBJ2-2; D might be TRBD1 (5 bases). This CDR3 region has 13 residues. CDR1 SQVTM and CDR2 ANQGSEA come from the germline V gene. V dropped 5 bases and J dropped 2 bases, with 9 bases sitting between them. CDR3 residues: CSVQGSNTGELFF. The CDR3 DNA is TGCAGCGTTCAGGGCAGTAACACCGGGGAGCTGTTTTTT.

A few counts support this clonotype. The genes are TRBV7-4 and TRBJ2-7, with D possibly matching TRBD1 (5 bases). The CDR3 covers 13 residues. Trimming stripped 5 bases from V and 3 bases from J, with 11 bases between. The V gene's germline CDR1 is SGHVT and CDR2 SQSDAQ. For the CDR3, the DNA is TGTGCCAGCAGCCCAGCGCAGGGCTACGAGCAGTACTTC. Amino acids: CASSPAQGYEQYF.

Remarks on this clonotype: This clone may be a read error of a much larger clone one base away. J is TRBJ1-1 and V is TRBV24-1; D is undetermined. The CDR3 length is 15 residues. Per the germline V gene, CDR1 is KGHDR and CDR2 is SFDVKD. The CDR3 region is CATSPSGVKNTEASF. The CDR3 nucleotides read TGTGCCACCAGTCCGTCGGGAGTGAAGAACACTGAAGCTTCCTTT.

This clonotype was seen a few times. The V gene is TRBV7-6, the J gene TRBJ2-1; 7 bases align to TRBD1. Per the germline V gene, CDR1 is SGHVS and CDR2 is FNYEAQ. This CDR3 comprises 13 residues. V was pared by 6 bases and J by 8 bases, with 7 bases of the junction left unmatched. The CDR3 DNA follows: TGTGCCAGCAGGCCCAGACAGGGCTATGAGCAGTTCTTC. Protein: CASRPRQGYEQFF.

Many counts were recorded for this clonotype. The chain has TRBV5-1 and TRBJ2-3, with 13 bases matching TRBD2. V lost 4 bases to trimming and J lost 5 bases; unmatched junction nucleotides: 7. Germline V gene data show CDR1 as SGHRS and CDR2 as YFSETQ. The CDR3 consists of 16 residues. CDR3 amino acids: CASSLGLAGVEDTQYF. The CDR3 region has the DNA TGCGCCAGCAGCCTAGGACTAGCGGGAGTGGAAGATACGCAGTATTTT.

The table lists this clonotype with a few counts. V and J are TRBV20-1 and TRBJ2-5, with 13 nucleotides matching TRBD2. The CDR3 is 15 residues long. From germline, CDR1 is DFQATT and CDR2 SNEGSKA (reference sequence). Germline trimming cut 1 base from V and 3 bases from J; bases unmatched to any gene: 2. Here the CDR3 reads CSARAGLAGKETQYF. The CDR3 DNA reads TGCAGTGCTAGAGCGGGACTAGCGGGAAAAGAGACCCAGTACTTC.

This clonotype appeared a few times. The chain has TRBV9 and TRBJ2-3; 9 bases fit TRBD2. Germline V lookup: CDR1 SGDLS, CDR2 YYNGEE. V shed 2 bases and J 2 bases; nucleotides not matched to a gene: 3. This CDR3 has 15 amino acids. The CDR3 here is CASSVGTSSTDTQYF. The CDR3 DNA is TGTGCCAGCAGCGTCGGGACTAGCTCCACAGATACGCAGTATTTT.

In regard to this clonotype: This clone may be a read error of a much larger clone one base away. The V and J genes are TRBV5-4 and TRBJ1-2, with D tentatively TRBD1 (6 bases). This CDR3 spans 15 amino acids. Germline loops: CDR1 SGHNT, CDR2 YYREEE (reference sequence). The CDR3 sequence: CVSSPGQNENYGYTF. In DNA, the CDR3 is TGTGTCAGCAGCCCCGGACAGAACGAAAACTATGGCTACACCTTC. The full variable domain, in which reference TRBV5-4 and TRBJ1-2 provide the parts outside the CDR3, is ETGVTQSPTHLIKTRGQQVTLRCSSQSGHNTVSWYQQALGQGPQFIFQYYREEENGRGNFPPRFSGLQFPNYSSELNVNALELDDSALYLCVSSPGQNENYGYTFGSGTRLTVV.

This clonotype came up many times. J is TRBJ2-2 and V is TRBV28; 9 bases line up with TRBD2. The V segment lost 5 bases and the J segment 7 bases; nucleotides outside the gene matches: 11. Per germline, CDR1 MDHEN and CDR2 SYDVKM. CDR3 length: 16 residues. The CDR3 here is CASSPSSGTPLGELFF. The CDR3 coding sequence is TGTGCCAGCAGTCCTTCTAGCGGGACTCCCCTCGGGGAGCTGTTTTTT.

This clonotype was recorded many times. The chain employs TRBV12-5 and TRBJ1-2, with a possible D match to TRBD1 (6 bases). Trimming cost V 1 base and J 3 bases, with 12 bases left between them. In germline, CDR1 is LGHNT, CDR2 FRNRAP. This CDR3 is built from 15 residues. In DNA, the CDR3 is TGTGCTAGTGGTTTGGACTCCAGGACAGACTATGGCTACACCTTC. The encoded protein is CASGLDSRTDYGYTF.

About this clonotype itself: This clone may be a read error of a much larger clone one base away. DNA of the CDR3: TGTGCCAGCAGTCTTGGACCTCCCGGGCAGTACTTC. Protein product: CASSLGPPGQYF. J is TRBJ2-7 and V is TRBV6-2 or TRBV6-3, with unresolved D. The CDR3 contains 12 residues. Looked up from germline, CDR1 is MNHEY and CDR2 is SVGEGT. Trimming took off 5 bases at V and 9 bases at J, with 14 bases between the two ends.

This clonotype occurred a few times. The J gene is TRBJ2-6, the V gene TRBV27; unclear D gene. Germline V gene lookup returns CDR1 MNHEY and CDR2 SMNVEV (reference sequence). V gave up 6 bases and J gave up 0 bases, with 9 bases separating them. CDR3 length: 15 residues. The CDR3 nucleotides are TGTGCCAGCAGCCCCTTTGACTCTGGGGCCAACGTCCTGACTTTC. This gives the protein CASSPFDSGANVLTF.

There are many counts of this clonotype. V usage is TRBV5-1 and J usage is TRBJ2-5, with D perhaps matching TRBD2 (5 bases). Germline assignment: CDR1 SGHRS and CDR2 YFSETQ. Trimming pared 4 bases from V and 6 bases from J, leaving 22 bases between. This CDR3 contains 16 residues. Written as DNA, the CDR3 is TGCGCCAGCAGCCTCCGGGTCCTGGCGGAGGTGAAGACCCAGTACTTC. Protein: CASSLRVLAEVKTQYF.

In its sample, this clonotype was seen a few times. This sequence may be a read error, since a much larger clone differs from it by one base. The chain couples TRBV24-1 to TRBJ2-7; the D is unclear. The CDR3 has 12 residues. Germline loops: CDR1 KGHDR, CDR2 SFDVKD. CDR3 loop: CATGSRTYEQHF. CDR3 DNA: TGTGCCACCGGCTCTCGGACCTACGAGCAGCACTTC.

This clonotype was recorded at least ten times. This chain links TRBV28 with TRBJ1-5; the match to TRBD1 covers 9 bases. Germline-derived CDR1 and CDR2 are MDHEN and SYDVKM. V gave up 5 bases and J gave up 9 bases; unmatched junction bases: 11. The CDR3 spans 15 residues. CDR3 sequence reads: CASSQSTGTGRPQHF. CDR3 coding DNA: TGTGCCAGCAGTCAGTCGACCGGGACAGGGCGGCCCCAGCATTTT. Using reference TRBV28 and TRBJ1-5 for the parts outside the CDR3, the full variable domain is DVKVTQSSRYLVKRTGEKVFLECVQDMDHENMFWYRQDPGLGLRLIYFSYDVKMKEKGDIPEGYSVSREKKERFSLILESASTNQTSMYLCASSQSTGTGRPQHFGDGTRLSIL.

This clonotype was counted many times. V gene TRBV7-9 combines with J gene TRBJ2-3, with D possibly TRBD2 on 5 matching bases. This CDR3 comprises 14 residues. V lost 5 bases and J 2 bases, leaving 11 bases between the germline ends. Germline V CDR1 and CDR2: SEHNR, FQNEAQ (reference sequence). Here the CDR3 DNA reads TGTGCCAGCAGCGCGGACTGGTCCACAGATACGCAGTATTTT. Translated, it gives CASSADWSTDTQYF.

This clonotype was seen at least ten times. The rearrangement joins TRBV28 to TRBJ1-2; D uncertain. This CDR3 has 14 residues. The germline V gene has CDR1 MDHEN and CDR2 SYDVKM. Deletions cut 1 base from V and 8 bases from J, with 14 bases between. Here the CDR3 reads CASSLFYLSRGYTF. DNA for the CDR3: TGTGCCAGCAGTTTATTTTACCTATCCCGGGGCTACACCTTC.

This clonotype was detected many times. The rearrangement links TRBV9 to TRBJ2-7; D may be TRBD1 (6 bases). The CDR3 is 14 amino acids. In germline, CDR1 is SGDLS, CDR2 YYNGEE. V shed 4 bases and J shed 5 bases, with 16 bases lying between them. The CDR3 region has the DNA TGTGCCAGCAGCACGCGCGAGGGGGACGACGAGCAGTACTTC. The encoded protein is CASSTREGDDEQYF.

This chain connects TRBV7-2 to TRBJ2-7; no clear D. Between the trimmed V and J ends, which lost 3 bases and 5 bases, there was a span of 8 bases. Germline V gene data show CDR1 as SGHTA and CDR2 as FQGNSA. The CDR3 is 12 amino acids. CDR3: CASSFLLDEQYF. The CDR3 bases are TGTGCCAGCAGCTTCCTCTTGGACGAGCAGTACTTC.

This clonotype was seen repeatedly, ten times or more. The CDR3 bases are TGCGCCAGCAGCCAGGAGACGGCTAACTATGGCTACACCTTC. Amino acids: CASSQETANYGYTF. This chain connects TRBV4-3 to TRBJ1-2; D unresolved. CDR1 and CDR2 (germline): LGHNA, YSLEER. This CDR3 is built from 14 residues. Trimming pared 3 bases from V and 0 bases from J, leaving 8 bases between.

This clonotype has at least ten counts. The V and J genes are TRBV4-2 and TRBJ2-3; 14 bases align to TRBD2. With 7 bases clipped from V and 6 bases from J, the junction kept 6 bases outside the gene matches. From germline, CDR1 is LGHNA and CDR2 YNFKEQ. The CDR3 is made up of 15 amino acids. CDR3 coding DNA: TGTGCCAGCAAGGGACTAGCGGGAGTTTTGGATACGCAGTATTTT. Its translation is CASKGLAGVLDTQYF.

The chain has TRBV29-1 and TRBJ2-7; D is uncertain. CDR3 size: 11 residues. Per germline, CDR1 SQVTM and CDR2 ANQGSEA. Deletions cut 2 bases from V and 3 bases from J, with 5 bases between. The CDR3 DNA reads as TGCAGCGTTGAACGAGGCTACGAGCAGTACTTC. Translation gives CSVERGYEQYF.

The chain recombines TRBV27 with TRBJ2-3, with 15 bases fitting TRBD2. The CDR3 covers 15 residues. Trimming at V came to 5 bases and at J to 5 bases, leaving 2 bases not matched to a gene. CDR1 is MNHEY and CDR2 is SMNVEV in the germline V gene (reference sequence). This chain's CDR3 is CASSGLAGGQDTQYF. The CDR3 DNA reads TGTGCCAGCAGTGGACTAGCGGGAGGGCAAGATACGCAGTATTTT.

This chain uses TRBV11-2 with TRBJ2-1, with D possibly TRBD1 on 5 matching bases. V was shortened by 5 bases and J by 0 bases, with 14 bases between the two germline ends. Germline assignment: CDR1 SGHAT and CDR2 FQNNGV. The CDR3 consists of 16 residues. The CDR3 bases are TGTGCCAGCAGCCTCCTGGGGCTGGGCTCCTACAATGAGCAGTTCTTC. Amino acid sequence: CASSLLGLGSYNEQFF.

The V gene is TRBV5-3, the J gene TRBJ2-1, with D maybe TRBD2 (5 bases). TRBV5-3 belongs to the ORF category, with a function that is uncertain. CDR3 length: 13 amino acids. Trimming stripped 8 bases from V and 8 bases from J, with 17 bases between. CDR3 in amino acids: CASTTRGGYEQFF. CDR3 nucleotide sequence: TGTGCCAGCACTACTCGCGGAGGTTATGAGCAGTTCTTC.

Notes on this clonotype: One end of the junction does not line up with germline, which may come from a read error. The rearrangement joins TRBV27 to TRBJ1-4; D might be TRBD1 (5 bases). Germline CDR1 and CDR2: MNHEY and SMNVEV (reference sequence). This CDR3 comprises 16 residues. The CDR3 loop reads CASSLLPGRGNEKLLF. Here the CDR3 DNA reads TGTGCCAGCAGCCTGCTCCCAGGGAGGGGTAACGAAAAACTGTTGTTT.

This clonotype was seen many times. The CDR3 region is CASPLRTDTQYF. CDR3 coding DNA: TGTGCCAGCCCACTCCGGACAGATACGCAGTATTTT. The chain links TRBV2 to TRBJ2-3; D call uncertain. Germline-derived CDR1 and CDR2 are SNHLY and FYNNEI. The CDR3 sequence is 12 residues long. V was shortened by 8 bases and J by 3 bases, with 9 bases between the two germline ends.

This clonotype was counted at least ten times. V gene TRBV6-5 combines with J gene TRBJ2-7; no reliable D call. Per the germline V gene, CDR1 is MNHEY and CDR2 is SVGAGI. This CDR3 comprises 16 residues. Trimming removed 0 bases at V and 0 bases at J, with 12 bases between. CDR3 region: CASSYSTGRNSYEQYF. The CDR3 DNA follows: TGTGCCAGCAGTTACTCGACTGGACGGAACTCCTACGAGCAGTACTTC.

At least ten counts were recorded for this clonotype. CDR3 DNA sequence: TGCGCCAGCAGCCCAGTCCACCGGGTAGCGGGAGGGCCGGGTGAGCAGTTCTTC. Encoded protein: CASSPVHRVAGGPGEQFF. The rearrangement links TRBV4-1 to TRBJ2-1; TRBD2 agrees at 11 bases. This CDR3 contains 18 residues. The trim removed 4 bases at V and 9 bases at J, leaving 17 bases unmatched. Germline CDR1 and CDR2: MGHRA and YSYEKL.

This clonotype occurred many times. The rearrangement uses TRBV5-5 and TRBJ2-4; TRBD1 is a possible D gene (5 bases). CDR3 length: 12 residues. CDR1 SGHKS and CDR2 YYEKEE come from the germline V gene (reference sequence). This chain's CDR3 is CATTGAGNIQYF. In DNA form, the CDR3 reads TGTGCTACGACTGGGGCAGGCAACATTCAGTACTTC.